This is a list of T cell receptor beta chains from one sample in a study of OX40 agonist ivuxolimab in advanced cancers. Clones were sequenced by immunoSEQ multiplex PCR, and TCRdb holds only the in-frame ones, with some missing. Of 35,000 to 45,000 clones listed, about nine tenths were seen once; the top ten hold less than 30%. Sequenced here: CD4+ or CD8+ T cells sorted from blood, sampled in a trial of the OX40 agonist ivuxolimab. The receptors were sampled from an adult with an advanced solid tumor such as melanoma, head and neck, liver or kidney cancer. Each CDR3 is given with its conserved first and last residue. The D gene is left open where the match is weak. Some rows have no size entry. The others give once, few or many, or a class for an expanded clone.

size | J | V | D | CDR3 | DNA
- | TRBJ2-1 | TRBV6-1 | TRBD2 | CASGDGLAGVNEQFF | TGTGCCAGCGGCGACGGGCTAGCGGGAGTCAATGAGCAGTTCTTC
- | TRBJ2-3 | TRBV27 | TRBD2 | CASSPRASGRGDTQYF | TGTGCCAGCAGTCCCCGAGCGAGCGGGAGGGGGGATACGCAGTATTTT
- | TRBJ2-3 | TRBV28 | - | CASSLTGDRTDTQYF | TGTGCCAGCAGTTTAACGGGAGACCGCACAGATACGCAGTATTTT
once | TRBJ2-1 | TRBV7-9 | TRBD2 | CASSSVAGVSSYNEQFF | TGTGCCAGCAGCTCCGTAGCGGGAGTGAGCTCCTACAATGAGCAGTTCTTC
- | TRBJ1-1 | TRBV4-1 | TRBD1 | CASSQDPTGITEAFF | TGCGCCAGCAGCCAAGATCCGACAGGGATCACTGAAGCTTTCTTT
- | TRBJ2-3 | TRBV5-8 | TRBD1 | CASSWTGSPSTDTQYF | TGTGCCAGCAGCTGGACAGGGAGCCCTAGCACAGATACGCAGTATTTT
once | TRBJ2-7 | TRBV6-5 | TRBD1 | CASSYSTGGYEQYF | TGTGCCAGCAGTTACTCTACAGGGGGCTACGAGCAGTACTTC
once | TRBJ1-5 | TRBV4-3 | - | CASSQDGPWGNQPQHF | TGCGCCAGCAGCCAAGATGGACCCTGGGGCAATCAGCCCCAGCATTTT
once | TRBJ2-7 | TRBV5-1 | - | CASSLGAASEQYF | TGCGCCAGCAGCTTAGGGGCCGCTTCCGAGCAGTACTTC
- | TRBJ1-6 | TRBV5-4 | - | CASSLGQALGSPLHF | TGTGCCAGCAGCTTGGGGCAGGCCCTAGGGTCACCCCTCCACTTT
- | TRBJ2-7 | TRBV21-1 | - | CASPGTGLHEQYF | TGTGCCAGCCCCGGGACAGGGCTACACGAGCAGTACTTC
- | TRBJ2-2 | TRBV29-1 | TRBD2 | CSVEDGGSHTGELFF | TGCAGCGTTGAAGACGGGGGGAGTCACACCGGGGAGCTGTTTTTT
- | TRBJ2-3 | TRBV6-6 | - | CASRLGFTDTQYF | TGTGCCAGCAGACTGGGTTTCACAGATACGCAGTATTTT
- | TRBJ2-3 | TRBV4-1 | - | CASSQEGHQTDTQYF | TGCGCCAGCAGCCAAGAGGGGCACCAGACAGATACGCAGTATTTT
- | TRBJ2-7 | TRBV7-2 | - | CASSVGSYEQYF | TGTGCCAGCAGCGTAGGATCCTACGAGCAGTACTTC
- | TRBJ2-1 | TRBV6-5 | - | CASSYSLNNEQFF | TGTGCCAGCAGTTACTCGTTAAACAATGAGCAGTTCTTC
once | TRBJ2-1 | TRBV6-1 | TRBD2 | CASSELGLPANEQFF | TGTGCCAGCAGTGAATTGGGACTACCTGCCAATGAGCAGTTCTTC
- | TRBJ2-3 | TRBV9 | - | CASSPDRNSDTQYF | TGTGCCAGCAGCCCCGACAGGAATTCAGATACGCAGTATTTT
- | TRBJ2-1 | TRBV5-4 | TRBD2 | CASSYLAGVHEQFF | TGTGCCAGCAGCTATCTAGCGGGAGTCCATGAGCAGTTCTTC
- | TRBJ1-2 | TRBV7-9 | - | CASSLGQGPTYGYTF | TGTGCCAGCAGCTTAGGGCAGGGCCCGACCTATGGCTACACCTTC
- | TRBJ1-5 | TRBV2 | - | CASNQGGRIQPQHF | TGTGCCAGCAACCAGGGAGGGCGAATTCAGCCCCAGCATTTT
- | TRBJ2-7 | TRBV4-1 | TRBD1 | CASSQEGDSTYEQYF | TGCGCCAGCAGCCAAGAAGGGGACAGCACCTACGAGCAGTACTTC
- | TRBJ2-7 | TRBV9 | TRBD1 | CASSVSGQGTYEQYF | TGTGCCAGCAGCGTTTCGGGACAGGGGACCTACGAGCAGTACTTC
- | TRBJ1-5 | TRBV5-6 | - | CASSLASGFSNQPQHF | TGTGCCAGCAGCTTGGCCTCAGGGTTTAGCAATCAGCCCCAGCATTTT
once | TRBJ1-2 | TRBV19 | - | CASSIAGTNYGYTF | TGTGCCAGTAGTATAGCGGGGACTAACTATGGCTACACCTTC
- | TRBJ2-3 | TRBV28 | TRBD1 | CASRGQGGPYRHSTDTQYF | TGTGCCAGCAGGGGACAAGGGGGCCCTTACCGACATAGCACAGATACGCAGTATTTT
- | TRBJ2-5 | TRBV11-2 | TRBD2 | CASSLLAGGQETQYF | TGTGCCAGCAGCTTACTAGCGGGGGGACAAGAGACCCAGTACTTC
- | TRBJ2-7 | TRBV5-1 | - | CASSLVGYEQYF | TGCGCCAGCAGCTTGGTCGGCTACGAGCAGTACTTC
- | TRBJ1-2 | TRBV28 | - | CASTLGATRGVYGYTF | TGTGCCAGCACTCTGGGGGCAACAAGGGGGGTCTATGGCTACACCTTC
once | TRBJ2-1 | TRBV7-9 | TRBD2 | CASSLGSGRLNEQFF | TGTGCCAGCAGCTTAGGTTCCGGGAGGTTGAATGAGCAGTTCTTC